Presented here are 15 T cell receptor beta chains from one specimen sequenced in a study of blood T cell repertoires in COVID-19. The repertoire was sequenced with immunoSEQ multiplex PCR; TCRdb's copy has only in-frame clones and lacks some. The table lists a few hundred thousand clones, about 88% of them singletons. Sequencing was done on a sample of peripheral blood. The receptors stem from a man between 65 and 85 years old with acute or convalescent COVID-19.

In nucleotides, the CDR3 is TGTGCCAGCAGCTTATTTTCTGGGCAGGGGACAGATACGCAGTATTTT. It specifies CASSLFSGQGTDTQYF. This chain uses TRBV7-9 with TRBJ2-3; TRBD1 might be the D (6 bases). With 2 bases removed from V and 3 bases from J, the gap between germline ends came to 15 bases. Germline V gives CDR1 SEHNR, CDR2 FQNEAQ (reference sequence). This CDR3 is 16 amino acids long. The entire variable domain, with the rest obtained from reference TRBV7-9 and TRBJ2-3, is as follows: DTGVSQNPRHKITKRGQNVTFRCDPISEHNRLYWYRQTLGQGPEFLTYFQNEAQLEKSRLLSDRFSAERPKGSFSTLEIQRTEQGDSAMYLCASSLFSGQGTDTQYFGPGTRLTVL.

The chain carries TRBV7-3 and TRBJ2-1, with unresolved D. CDR1 and CDR2 (germline): SGHTA, FQGTGA. CDR3 length: 14 amino acids. Trimming took 1 base from V and 3 from J, leaving 7 bases between them. CDR3 residues: CASSLNPSYNEQFF. CDR3 bases: TGTGCCAGCAGCTTAAACCCTAGCTACAATGAGCAGTTCTTC.

The chain employs TRBV5-5 and TRBJ2-5; 10 positions agree with TRBD1. CDR1 is SGHKS, CDR2 YYEKEE, per germline (reference sequence). The CDR3 spans 15 residues. The V segment lost 3 bases and the J segment 2 bases; nucleotides outside the gene matches: 4. For the CDR3, the DNA is TGTGCCAGCAGCTGGGACAGGGGTCGTCAAGAGACCCAGTACTTC. It translates to CASSWDRGRQETQYF.

This clone has more than one count but fewer than ten. The V call is TRBV3-1 (or the pseudogene TRBV3-2), the J call TRBJ1-1; maybe TRBD1 (5 bases). V was trimmed by 0 bases and J by 11 bases, leaving 16 bases between them. This CDR3 comprises 14 residues. CDR1 LGHDT and CDR2 YNNKEL come from the germline V gene (reference sequence). CDR3 nucleotide sequence: TGTGCCAGCAGCCAAGAAGGAGGGGCGCCCCCCGCTTTCTTT. Its protein product is CASSQEGGAPPAFF.

The rearrangement links TRBV19 to TRBJ2-7; unclear D gene. CDR3 length: 14 amino acids. Germline V gene lookup returns CDR1 LNHDA and CDR2 SQIVND (reference sequence). V lost 4 bases and J 4 bases, leaving 14 bases between the germline ends. CDR3 in DNA: TGTGCCAGTAGTACCACCCTTCACAGTTACGAGCAGTACTTC. This encodes CASSTTLHSYEQYF.

The chain couples TRBV11-2 to TRBJ2-5; 10 nucleotides agree with TRBD1. The CDR3 is made up of 16 amino acids. Trimming took 1 base from V and 4 from J; bases not matched to a gene: 6. Germline V gives CDR1 SGHAT, CDR2 FQNNGV. CDR3 region: CASSLAWTGGVETQYF. The CDR3 DNA follows: TGTGCCAGCAGCTTAGCTTGGACAGGGGGTGTAGAGACCCAGTACTTC. Full variable domain (remainder filled in from reference TRBV11-2 and TRBJ2-5): EAGVAQSPRYKIIEKRQSVAFWCNPISGHATLYWYQQILGQGPKLLIQFQNNGVVDDSQLPKDRFSAERLKGVDSTLKIQPAKLEDSAVYLCASSLAWTGGVETQYFGPGTRLLVL.

This clone was picked up a small number of times. The chain is built from TRBV5-1 and TRBJ1-3, with 7 nucleotides matching TRBD1. The J segment lost 2 bases and the V segment lost 4 bases, leaving 6 bases of the junction unmatched. The CDR3 consists of 15 residues. Germline CDR1 and CDR2: SGHRS and YFSETQ. The CDR3 sequence: CASSRGQPAGNTIYF. The CDR3 DNA reads as TGCGCCAGCAGCCGGGGACAGCCGGCTGGAAACACCATATATTTT. The complete variable domain, with remaining parts taken from reference TRBV5-1 and TRBJ1-3, reads KAGVTQTPRYLIKTRGQQVTLSCSPISGHRSVSWYQQTPGQGLQFLFEYFSETQRNKGNFPGRFSGRQFSNSRSEMNVSTLELGDSALYLCASSRGQPAGNTIYFGEGSWLTVV.

This rearrangement joins TRBV5-6 to TRBJ1-3; weak D call: TRBD1 (6 bases). V shed 0 bases and J shed 0 bases, with 13 bases lying between them. This CDR3 is built from 17 residues. The V gene's germline CDR1 is SGHDT and CDR2 YYEEEE. CDR3 in amino acids: CASSLVDRRNSGNTIYF. The CDR3 DNA is TGTGCCAGCAGCTTGGTCGACAGGCGAAACTCTGGAAACACCATATATTTT.

This rearrangement joins TRBV19 to TRBJ1-2, with D tentatively TRBD1 (5 bases). The CDR3 runs to 16 residues. Germline V lookup: CDR1 LNHDA, CDR2 SQIVND (reference sequence). Trimming left V 3 bases short and J 2 bases short, with 16 bases between. CDR3 sequence: CASSIRGQGGNYGYTF. In DNA, the CDR3 is TGTGCCAGTAGTATTAGAGGTCAGGGTGGAAACTATGGCTACACCTTC.

The chain links TRBV2 to TRBJ1-1, with TRBD1 identical over 8 bases. This CDR3 has 16 residues. Germline V CDR1 and CDR2: SNHLY, FYNNEI. V gave up 4 bases and J gave up 1 base; unmatched junction bases: 8. The CDR3 sequence: CASSGSTGAKNTEAFF. The CDR3 DNA reads TGTGCCAGCAGTGGATCGACAGGGGCGAAGAACACTGAAGCTTTCTTT.

V and J are TRBV19 and TRBJ1-5; D call uncertain. V was clipped by 3 bases and J by 4 bases, with 16 bases between them. Germline V CDR1 and CDR2: LNHDA, SQIVND (reference sequence). This CDR3 comprises 16 residues. CDR3 residues: CASSIRRTDRNQPQHF. DNA for the CDR3: TGTGCCAGTAGTATTCGGAGAACCGATCGGAATCAGCCCCAGCATTTT.

This chain connects TRBV7-2 to TRBJ2-3, with D uncertain. CDR3 length: 15 residues. V lost 5 bases to trimming and J lost 3 bases, with 15 bases between them. Germline CDR1 SGHTA, CDR2 FQGNSA. This CDR3 reads CASSLSPIPTDTQYF. The CDR3 DNA sequence: TGTGCCAGCAGCCTTAGTCCCATCCCAACAGATACGCAGTATTTT.

This clone has only a few counts. The V and J genes are TRBV7-3 and TRBJ2-2; the D gene is possibly TRBD2 (6 bases). This CDR3 has 14 amino acids. CDR1 SGHTA and CDR2 FQGTGA come from the germline V gene. V lost 4 bases to trimming and J lost 3 bases, with 9 bases between them. CDR3 residues: CASSSTSYTGELFF. DNA of the CDR3: TGTGCCAGCAGCTCGACTAGTTACACCGGGGAGCTGTTTTTT.

The chain couples TRBV5-6 to TRBJ1-1; D might be TRBD1 (6 bases). Germline V lookup: CDR1 SGHDT, CDR2 YYEEEE. V dropped 4 bases and J dropped 2 bases, with 15 bases sitting between them. CDR3 length equals 15 residues. The chain's CDR3 is CASSLLGHHNTEAFF. In DNA, the CDR3 is TGTGCCAGCAGCCTGCTGGGACACCACAACACTGAAGCTTTCTTT.

This clone was detected once. The rearrangement links TRBV20-1 to TRBJ2-5, with TRBD1 matching over 8 bases. After removal of 3 bases from V and 5 bases from J, the junction contained 8 bases not matched to a gene. Germline V lookup: CDR1 DFQATT, CDR2 SNEGSKA (reference sequence). This CDR3 has 14 amino acids. The DNA of the CDR3 is TGCAGTGCTAGTACCAGGGGGCATGGTGAGACCCAGTACTTC. It specifies CSASTRGHGETQYF.